The next 7 T cell receptor beta chains were all read from a single sample in a study of T cell repertoires in cytomegalovirus infection. TCRdb re-analysed the reads in MiXCR, keeping a single row per CDR3 protein. In the table there are some 920,000 distinct CDR3 sequences, 30% to 40% of which are singletons. These receptors have no identified antigens. Sequenced here: cultured CD8+ T cells from PBMCs, sampled from culture after CMV antigen stimulation. Every receptor here comes from a human donor in good health (CMV status not recorded). Some clones in this sample may be carry-over from other donors' samples.

This clonotype was seen a few times. This chain connects TRBV19 to TRBJ2-1; 11 positions match TRBD2. CDR3 length: 14 residues. In germline, CDR1 is LNHDA, CDR2 SQIVND (reference sequence). V was pared by 9 bases and J by 7 bases, with 8 bases of the junction left unmatched. The CDR3 loop is CASLAGGPGNEQFF. The CDR3, as DNA: TGTGCCAGCCTAGCGGGGGGCCCAGGGAATGAGCAGTTCTTC.

The chain is built from TRBV6-2 or TRBV6-3 and TRBJ2-2; D remains ambiguous. This CDR3 is built from 13 residues. Germline-derived CDR1 and CDR2 are MNHEY and SVGEGT. The V end lost 1 base, the J end lost 4 bases, and 4 bases lay between the germline ends. CDR3 coding DNA: TGTGCCAGCAGTTACTATGGCACCGGGGAGCTGTTTTTT. Amino acid sequence: CASSYYGTGELFF.

The chain is built from TRBV6-6 and TRBJ1-5; tentatively, D is TRBD1 (5 bases). Trimming cost V 7 bases and J 5 bases, with 9 bases left between them. In germline, CDR1 is MNHNY, CDR2 SVGAGI (reference sequence). CDR3 size: 12 residues. The CDR3 DNA follows: TGTGCCAGCACCGGGGGTGATCAGCCCCAGCATTTT. Its protein product is CASTGGDQPQHF.

V usage is TRBV7-8 and J usage is TRBJ2-5, with 10 bases fitting TRBD1. The CDR3 runs 14 residues. The trim removed 4 bases at V and 5 bases at J, leaving 4 bases unmatched. Germline V gives CDR1 SGHVS, CDR2 FQNEAQ. The CDR3 bases are TGTGCCAGCAGCTCGGACAGGGGGGAGGAGACCCAGTACTTC. It translates to CASSSDRGEETQYF.

This clonotype was observed at least ten times. V is TRBV7-3 and J is TRBJ2-2; D gene unclear. V lost 2 bases, J lost 5 bases, and 6 bases lay in between. CDR3 length: 13 amino acids. CDR1 is SGHTA, CDR2 FQGTGA, per germline. This CDR3 reads CASSLWDTGELFF. The CDR3 DNA follows: TGTGCCAGCAGCTTATGGGATACCGGGGAGCTGTTTTTT.

This clonotype was seen a single time. CDR3 sequence (DNA): TGTGCCAGCAGTTTATTTGAGGCAGATACGCAGTATTTT. It codes for CASSLFEADTQYF. This chain connects TRBV27 to TRBJ2-3, with D uncertain. The CDR3 consists of 13 residues. V lost 1 base to trimming and J lost 4 bases, with 6 bases between them. CDR1 is MNHEY and CDR2 is SMNVEV in the germline V gene (reference sequence).

In its sample, this clonotype was seen a few times. This rearrangement joins TRBV20-1 to TRBJ2-2, with 9 bases that match TRBD1. The CDR3 is 17 amino acids. J was trimmed by 3 bases and V by 4 bases; bases with no gene match: 12. Germline V lookup: CDR1 DFQATT, CDR2 SNEGSKA (reference sequence). CDR3 loop: CSATRTGASLDTGELFF. CDR3 nucleotides: TGCAGTGCTACTCGGACAGGGGCTAGTTTGGACACCGGGGAGCTGTTTTTT.